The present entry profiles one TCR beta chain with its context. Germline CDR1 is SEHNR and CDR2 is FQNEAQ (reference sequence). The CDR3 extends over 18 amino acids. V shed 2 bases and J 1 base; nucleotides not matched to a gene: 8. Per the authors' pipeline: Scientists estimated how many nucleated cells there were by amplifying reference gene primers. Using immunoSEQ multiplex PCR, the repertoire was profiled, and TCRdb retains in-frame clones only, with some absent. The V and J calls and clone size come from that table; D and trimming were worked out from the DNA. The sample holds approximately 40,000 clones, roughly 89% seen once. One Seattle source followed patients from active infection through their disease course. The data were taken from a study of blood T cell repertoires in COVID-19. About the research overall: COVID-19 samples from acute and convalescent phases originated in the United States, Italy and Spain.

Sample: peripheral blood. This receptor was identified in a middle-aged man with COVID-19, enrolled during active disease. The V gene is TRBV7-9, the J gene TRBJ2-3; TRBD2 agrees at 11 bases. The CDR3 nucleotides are TGTGCCAGCAGCTTACCCGGTCGACTAGCGGGACGCACAGATACGCAGTATTTT. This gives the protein CASSLPGRLAGRTDTQYF.